The 13 T cell receptor beta chains presented below share a single source sample, sequenced in a study of T-cell reconstitution after alpha-beta-depleted transplantation in children. This sample's TCRbeta library carried unique molecular identifier barcodes. TCRdb re-called the PCR reads through MiXCR, storing one row per CDR3 protein. The table records 250,000 to 300,000 distinct CDR3 sequences, about 9.4% of them present only once. The sample in question was PBMCs, obtained before TCRalphabeta/CD19-depleted stem cell transplant. Receptors originate from a boy under two years old with acute myeloid leukemia, due to receive a stem cell transplant.

This clonotype has ten or more counts. V gene TRBV6-5 combines with J gene TRBJ1-5; D is undetermined. V lost 8 bases and J lost 4, with 15 bases in between. Per the germline V gene, CDR1 is MNHEY and CDR2 is SVGAGI. The CDR3 extends over 14 amino acids. The CDR3 coding sequence is TGTGCCAGCGGGCCGGGAGGCCGGAATCAGCCCCAGCATTTT. It encodes CASGPGGRNQPQHF.

This rearrangement joins TRBV9 to TRBJ1-6; tentatively, D is TRBD1 (6 bases). This CDR3 has 15 amino acids. In germline, CDR1 is SGDLS, CDR2 YYNGEE. Deletions cut 2 bases from V and 4 bases from J, with 10 bases between. CDR3 loop: CASSVDQGYNSPLHF. CDR3 nucleotide sequence: TGTGCCAGCAGCGTGGACCAGGGGTATAATTCACCCCTCCACTTT.

This clonotype was seen ten or more times. The chain carries TRBV3-1 and TRBJ2-2, with 10 nucleotides matching TRBD1. The length of the CDR3 is 17 residues. V shed 0 bases, J shed 4 bases, and the junction held 5 bases outside the gene matches. Germline loops: CDR1 LGHDT, CDR2 YNNKEL (reference sequence). The CDR3 coding sequence is TGTGCCAGCAGCCAAGATTTTAGGACAGGGGGCACCGGGGAGCTGTTTTTT. Translation gives CASSQDFRTGGTGELFF.

This clonotype was seen repeatedly, ten times or more. The chain uses TRBV20-1 and TRBJ2-3; D perhaps matches TRBD1 (6 bases). This CDR3 is built from 13 residues. Between the trimmed V and J ends, which lost 4 bases and 6 bases, there was a span of 14 bases. The germline gives CDR1 DFQATT, CDR2 SNEGSKA (reference sequence). This CDR3 reads CSATSHRVDTQYF. The DNA of the CDR3 is TGCAGTGCTACCTCCCACAGGGTGGATACGCAGTATTTT.

About this clonotype itself: This may come from a read error, since a much larger clone is one base off. The J gene is TRBJ1-2, the V gene TRBV20-1, with D unclear. The CDR3 is 15 amino acids. Germline CDR1 and CDR2: DFQATT and SNEGSKA (reference sequence). Trimming removed 3 bases at V and 8 bases at J, with 22 bases between. The DNA for the CDR3 is TGCAGTGCTAGGCTCTTAAGGCAGGCCGTGATCGGCTACACCTTC. Translation: CSARLLRQAVIGYTF.

This clonotype was seen repeatedly, ten times or more. The CDR3 region is CASSYRGEGTEAFF. In DNA, the CDR3 is TGTGCCAGCAGTTATAGGGGGGAAGGCACTGAAGCTTTCTTT. The chain employs TRBV7-9 and TRBJ1-1; a weak D match, TRBD1 (6 bases). Trimming stripped 6 bases from V and 4 bases from J, with 15 bases between. CDR1 is SEHNR, CDR2 FQNEAQ, per germline (reference sequence). This CDR3 is built from 14 residues.

This clonotype was detected many times. The chain has TRBV29-1 and TRBJ1-5; 9 nucleotides line up with TRBD1. The CDR3 totals 15 residues. Trimming cost V 6 bases and J 2 bases; bases outside gene matches: 8. Per the germline V gene, CDR1 is SQVTM and CDR2 is ANQGSEA. As DNA, the CDR3 is TGCAGCGTGGGAACAGGGGGCGCGGGCAATCAGCCCCAGCATTTT. Translation gives CSVGTGGAGNQPQHF.

This clonotype was recorded many times. This chain connects TRBV4-1 to TRBJ1-1; D perhaps matches TRBD1 (5 bases). The CDR3 sequence is 14 residues long. CDR1 is MGHRA, CDR2 YSYEKL, per germline. The V and J ends lost 2 bases and 4 bases respectively, with 11 bases between them. The CDR3 region is CASSQIQQVTEAFF. CDR3 bases: TGCGCCAGCAGCCAAATCCAACAGGTCACTGAAGCTTTCTTT.

This clonotype was recorded many times. V gene TRBV28 combines with J gene TRBJ2-5; 8 nucleotides agree with TRBD2. CDR1 MDHEN and CDR2 SYDVKM come from the germline V gene. Trimming cost V 7 bases and J 0 bases; bases outside gene matches: 7. This CDR3 spans 15 amino acids. CDR3 DNA sequence: TGTGCCAGCACCCCGGGAGGGGGAGACCAAGAGACCCAGTACTTC. Its translation: CASTPGGGDQETQYF.

This clonotype was detected ten times or more. The chain employs TRBV7-9 and TRBJ1-5, with 8 bases fitting TRBD1. From germline, CDR1 is SEHNR and CDR2 FQNEAQ (reference sequence). V lost 5 bases, J lost 5 bases, and 11 bases stayed unmatched. This CDR3 spans 16 amino acids. The CDR3 DNA is TGTGCCAGCAGCATACTCGGACAGGGCGGGGATCAGCCCCAGCATTTT. This sequence encodes CASSILGQGGDQPQHF.

In its sample, this clonotype was seen many times. V usage is TRBV29-1 and J usage is TRBJ2-7, with 9 positions matching TRBD1. Germline V CDR1 and CDR2: SQVTM, ANQGSEA. J lost 5 bases, V lost 3 bases, and 5 bases had no gene match. This CDR3 is 13 amino acids long. The CDR3 sequence: CSVDRDRDDEQYF. The CDR3 nucleotides are TGCAGCGTTGACCGGGACAGGGACGACGAGCAGTACTTC.

This clonotype is a singleton in its sample. This may be a read error, as it is one base from a much larger clone. The chain employs TRBV28 and TRBJ2-7; tentative D call: TRBD1 (9 bases). Trimming removed 1 base from V and 6 bases from J, with 22 bases in between. Germline V CDR1 and CDR2: MDHEN, SYDVKM. CDR3 length equals 17 residues. The CDR3 loop is CASSLYGGDRARSEQYF. The CDR3 DNA reads as TGTGCCAGCAGTTTATACGGGGGGGACAGGGCGCGAAGCGAGCAGTACTTC. Variable domain in full (rest from reference TRBV28 and TRBJ2-7): DVKVTQSSRYLVKRTGEKVFLECVQDMDHENMFWYRQDPGLGLRLIYFSYDVKMKEKGDIPEGYSVSREKKERFSLILESASTNQTSMYLCASSLYGGDRARSEQYFGPGTRLTVT.

This clonotype showed up many times. The chain carries TRBV7-2 and TRBJ2-2; the D call may be TRBD1 or TRBD2 (6 bases each). This CDR3 is built from 17 residues. Germline V lookup: CDR1 SGHTA, CDR2 FQGNSA. V was shortened by 2 bases and J by 0 bases, with 13 bases between the two germline ends. The CDR3 loop reads CASSLSAGTTNTGELFF. CDR3 nucleotide sequence: TGTGCCAGCAGCTTATCGGCGGGGACAACGAACACCGGGGAGCTGTTTTTT.